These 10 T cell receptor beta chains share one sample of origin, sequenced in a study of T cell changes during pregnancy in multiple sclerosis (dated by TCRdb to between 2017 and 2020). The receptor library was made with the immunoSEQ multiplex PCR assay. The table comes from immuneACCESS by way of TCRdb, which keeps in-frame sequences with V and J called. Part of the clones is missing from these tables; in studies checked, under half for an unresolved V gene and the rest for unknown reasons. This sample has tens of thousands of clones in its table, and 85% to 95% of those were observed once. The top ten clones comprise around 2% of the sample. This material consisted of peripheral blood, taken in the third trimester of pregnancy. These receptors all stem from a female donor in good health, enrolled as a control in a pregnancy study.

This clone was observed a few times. CDR3 loop: CASSYGGAVYEQYF. Here the CDR3 DNA reads TGTGCCAGCAGTTATGGGGGGGCAGTCTACGAGCAGTACTTC. This chain joins TRBV6-5 and TRBJ2-7; weak D call: TRBD2 (7 bases). This CDR3 has 14 amino acids. V was shortened by 3 bases and J by 3 bases, with 12 bases between the two germline ends. The germline gives CDR1 MNHEY, CDR2 SVGAGI.

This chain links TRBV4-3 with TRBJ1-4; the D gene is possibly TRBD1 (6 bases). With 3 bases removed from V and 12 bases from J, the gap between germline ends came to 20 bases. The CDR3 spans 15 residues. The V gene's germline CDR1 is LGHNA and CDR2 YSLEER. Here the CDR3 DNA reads TGCGCCAGCAGCCATCGTTGGGGGGGCCGGGTTGAACTGTTTTTT. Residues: CASSHRWGGRVELFF.

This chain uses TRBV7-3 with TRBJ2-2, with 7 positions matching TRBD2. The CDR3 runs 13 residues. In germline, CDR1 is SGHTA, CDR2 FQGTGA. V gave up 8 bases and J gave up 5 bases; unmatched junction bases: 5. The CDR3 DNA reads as TGTGCCAGCGGGAGGGAGTGGACCGGGGAGCTGTTTTTT. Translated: CASGREWTGELFF.

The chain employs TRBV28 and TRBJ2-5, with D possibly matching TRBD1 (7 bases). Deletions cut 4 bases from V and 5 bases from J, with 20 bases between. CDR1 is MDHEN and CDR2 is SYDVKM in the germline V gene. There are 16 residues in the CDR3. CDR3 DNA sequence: TGTGCCAGCAGTTCCCCTCAGGGGGGTAAAATGGAGACCCAGTACTTC. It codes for CASSSPQGGKMETQYF.

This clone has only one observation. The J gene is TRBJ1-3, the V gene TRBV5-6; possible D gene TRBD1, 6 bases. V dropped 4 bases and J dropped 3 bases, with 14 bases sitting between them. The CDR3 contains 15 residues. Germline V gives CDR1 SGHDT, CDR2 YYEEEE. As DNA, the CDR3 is TGTGCCAGCAGCATCGCAGGGGCTTTTGGAAACACCATATATTTT. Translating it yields CASSIAGAFGNTIYF.

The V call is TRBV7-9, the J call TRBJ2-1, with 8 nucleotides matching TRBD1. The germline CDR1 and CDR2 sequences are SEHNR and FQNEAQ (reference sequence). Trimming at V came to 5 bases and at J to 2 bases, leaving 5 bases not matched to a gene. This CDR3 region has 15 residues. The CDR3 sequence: CASSPRTGTYNEQFF. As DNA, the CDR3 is TGTGCCAGCAGCCCACGGACAGGGACCTACAATGAGCAGTTCTTC.

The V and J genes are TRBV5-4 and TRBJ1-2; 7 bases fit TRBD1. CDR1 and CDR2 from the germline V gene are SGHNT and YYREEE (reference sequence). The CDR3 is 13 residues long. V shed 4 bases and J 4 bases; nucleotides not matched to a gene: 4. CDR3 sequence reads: CASSETGTYGYTF. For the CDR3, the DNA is TGTGCCAGCAGCGAGACAGGGACCTATGGCTACACCTTC.

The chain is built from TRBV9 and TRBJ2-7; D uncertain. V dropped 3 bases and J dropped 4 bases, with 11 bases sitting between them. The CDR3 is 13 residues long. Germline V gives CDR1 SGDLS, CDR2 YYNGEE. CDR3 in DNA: TGTGCCAGCAGCGCCGAGCTAGAGTACGAGCAGTACTTC. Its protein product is CASSAELEYEQYF.

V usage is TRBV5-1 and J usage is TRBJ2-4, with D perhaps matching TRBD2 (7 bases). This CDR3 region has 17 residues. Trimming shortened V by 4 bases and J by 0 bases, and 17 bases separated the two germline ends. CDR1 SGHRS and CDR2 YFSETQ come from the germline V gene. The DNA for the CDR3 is TGCGCCAGCAGCCCCGGGGGGCAGAGAATAGCCAAAAACATTCAGTACTTC. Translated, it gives CASSPGGQRIAKNIQYF.

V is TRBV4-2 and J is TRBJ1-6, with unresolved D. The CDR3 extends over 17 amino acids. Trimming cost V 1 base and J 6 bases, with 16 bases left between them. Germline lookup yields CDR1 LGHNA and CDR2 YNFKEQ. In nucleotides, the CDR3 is TGTGCCAGCAGCCAAGGTTTGTCCGGTGCGGTTAATTCACCCCTCCACTTT. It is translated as CASSQGLSGAVNSPLHF.